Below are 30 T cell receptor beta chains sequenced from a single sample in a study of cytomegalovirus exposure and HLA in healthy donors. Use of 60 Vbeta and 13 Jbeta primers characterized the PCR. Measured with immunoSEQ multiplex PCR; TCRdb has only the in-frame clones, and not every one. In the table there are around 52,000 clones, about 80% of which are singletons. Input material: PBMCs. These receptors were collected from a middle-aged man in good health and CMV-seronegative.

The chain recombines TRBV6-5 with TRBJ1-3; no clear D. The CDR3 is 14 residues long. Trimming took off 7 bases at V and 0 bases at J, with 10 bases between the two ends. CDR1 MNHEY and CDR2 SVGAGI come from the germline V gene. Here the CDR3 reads CASKPRFSGNTIYF. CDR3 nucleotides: TGTGCCAGCAAGCCGCGATTCTCTGGAAACACCATATATTTT.

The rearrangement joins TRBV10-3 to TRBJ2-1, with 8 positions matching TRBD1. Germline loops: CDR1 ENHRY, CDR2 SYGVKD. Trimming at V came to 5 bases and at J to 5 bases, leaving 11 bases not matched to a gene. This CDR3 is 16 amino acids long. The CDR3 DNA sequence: TGTGCCATCAGTCCGCATAGGGACAGGATTAACAATGAGCAGTTCTTC. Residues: CAISPHRDRINNEQFF.

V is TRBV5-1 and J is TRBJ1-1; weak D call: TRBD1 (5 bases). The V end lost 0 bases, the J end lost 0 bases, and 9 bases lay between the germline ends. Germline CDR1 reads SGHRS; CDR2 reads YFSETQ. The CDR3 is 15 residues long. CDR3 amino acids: CASSLGGGLNTEAFF. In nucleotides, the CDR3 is TGCGCCAGCAGCTTGGGGGGGGGACTGAACACTGAAGCTTTCTTT.

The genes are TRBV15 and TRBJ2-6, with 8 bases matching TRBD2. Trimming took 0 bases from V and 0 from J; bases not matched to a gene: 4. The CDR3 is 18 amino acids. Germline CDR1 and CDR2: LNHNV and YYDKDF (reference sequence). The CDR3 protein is CATSREIAGSSGANVLTF. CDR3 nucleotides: TGTGCCACCAGCAGAGAGATAGCGGGGAGCTCTGGGGCCAACGTCCTGACTTTC. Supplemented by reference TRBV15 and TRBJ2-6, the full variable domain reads DAMVIQNPRYQVTQFGKPVTLSCSQTLNHNVMYWYQQKSSQAPKLLFHYYDKDFNNEADTPDNFQSRRPNTSFCFLDIRSPGLGDTAMYLCATSREIAGSSGANVLTFGAGSRLTVL.

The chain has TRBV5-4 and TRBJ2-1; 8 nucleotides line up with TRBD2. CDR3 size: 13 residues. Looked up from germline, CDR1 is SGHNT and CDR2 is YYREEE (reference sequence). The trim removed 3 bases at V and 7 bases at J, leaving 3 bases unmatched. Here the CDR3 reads CASSSGGGNEQFF. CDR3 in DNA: TGTGCCAGCAGCTCCGGGGGGGGGAATGAGCAGTTCTTC.

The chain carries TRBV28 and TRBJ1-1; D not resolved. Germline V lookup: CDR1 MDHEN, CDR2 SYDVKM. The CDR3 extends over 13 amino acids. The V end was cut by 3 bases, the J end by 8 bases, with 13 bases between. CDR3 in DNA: TGTGCCAGCAGTTTTGTTCGGCCGGGGGAAGCTTTCTTT. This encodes CASSFVRPGEAFF.

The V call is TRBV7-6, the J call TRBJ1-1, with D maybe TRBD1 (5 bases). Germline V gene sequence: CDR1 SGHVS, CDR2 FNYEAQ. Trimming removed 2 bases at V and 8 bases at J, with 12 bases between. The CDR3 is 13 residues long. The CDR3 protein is CASSLPTTEEAFF. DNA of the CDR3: TGTGCCAGCAGCTTACCGACGACAGAGGAAGCTTTCTTT.

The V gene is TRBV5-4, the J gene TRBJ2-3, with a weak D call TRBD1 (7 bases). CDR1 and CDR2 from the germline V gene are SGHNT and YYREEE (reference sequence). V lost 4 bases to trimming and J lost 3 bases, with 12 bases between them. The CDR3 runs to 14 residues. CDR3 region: CASSIQGRTDTQYF. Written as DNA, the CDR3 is TGTGCCAGCAGCATACAGGGGAGGACAGATACGCAGTATTTT.

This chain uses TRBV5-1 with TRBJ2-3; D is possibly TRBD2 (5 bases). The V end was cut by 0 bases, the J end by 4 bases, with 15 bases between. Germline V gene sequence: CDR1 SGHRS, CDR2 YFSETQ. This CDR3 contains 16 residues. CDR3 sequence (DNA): TGCGCCAGCAGCTTGGTAGGTCGGGGTTCTTCAGATACGCAGTATTTT. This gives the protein CASSLVGRGSSDTQYF.

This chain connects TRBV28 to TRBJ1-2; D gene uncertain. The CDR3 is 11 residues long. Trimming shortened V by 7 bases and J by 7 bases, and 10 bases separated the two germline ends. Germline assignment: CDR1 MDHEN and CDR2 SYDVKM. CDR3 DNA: TGTGCCAGCACTAACCCGGTTGGCTACACCTTC. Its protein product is CASTNPVGYTF.

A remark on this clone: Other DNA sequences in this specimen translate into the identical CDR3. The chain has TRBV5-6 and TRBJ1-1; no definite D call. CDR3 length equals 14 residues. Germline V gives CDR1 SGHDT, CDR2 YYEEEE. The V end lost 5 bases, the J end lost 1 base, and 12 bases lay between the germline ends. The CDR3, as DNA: TGTGCCAGCAGATTGCGAGGAGGGAACACTGAAGCTTTCTTT. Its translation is CASRLRGGNTEAFF.

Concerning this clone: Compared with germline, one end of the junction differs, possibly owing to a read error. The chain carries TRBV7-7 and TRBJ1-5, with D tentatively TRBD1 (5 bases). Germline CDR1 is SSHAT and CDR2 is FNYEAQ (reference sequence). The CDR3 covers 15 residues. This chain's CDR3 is CASSLDSYSNQPQHF. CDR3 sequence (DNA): TGTGCTAGCAGCTTAGACAGTTATAGCAATCAGCCCCAGCATTTT.

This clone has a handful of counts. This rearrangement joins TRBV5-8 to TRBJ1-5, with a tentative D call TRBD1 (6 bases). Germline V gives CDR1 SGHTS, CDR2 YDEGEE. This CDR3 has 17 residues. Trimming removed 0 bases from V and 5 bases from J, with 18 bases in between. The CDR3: CASSLGWGGGTHQPQHF. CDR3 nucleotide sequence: TGTGCCAGCAGCTTGGGGTGGGGAGGGGGAACGCATCAGCCCCAGCATTTT.

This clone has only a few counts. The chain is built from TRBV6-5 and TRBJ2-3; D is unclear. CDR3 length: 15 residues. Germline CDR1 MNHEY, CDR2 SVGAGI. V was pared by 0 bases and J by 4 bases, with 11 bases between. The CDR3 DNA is TGTGCCAGCAGTTACTCGAGTGTTGCCGCAGATACGCAGTATTTT. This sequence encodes CASSYSSVAADTQYF.

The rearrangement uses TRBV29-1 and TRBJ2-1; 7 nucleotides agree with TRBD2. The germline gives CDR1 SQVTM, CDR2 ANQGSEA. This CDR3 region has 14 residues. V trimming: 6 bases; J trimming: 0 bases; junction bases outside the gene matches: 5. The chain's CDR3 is CSVASGSSYNEQFF. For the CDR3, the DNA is TGCAGCGTCGCTAGCGGAAGCTCCTACAATGAGCAGTTCTTC.

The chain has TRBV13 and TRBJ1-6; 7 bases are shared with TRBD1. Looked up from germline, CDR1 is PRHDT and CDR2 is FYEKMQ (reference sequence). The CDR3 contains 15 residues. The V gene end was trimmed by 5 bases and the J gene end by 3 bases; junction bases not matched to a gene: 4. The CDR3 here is CASSHRGLYNSPLHF. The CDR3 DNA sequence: TGTGCCAGCAGCCACAGGGGACTCTATAATTCACCCCTCCACTTT.

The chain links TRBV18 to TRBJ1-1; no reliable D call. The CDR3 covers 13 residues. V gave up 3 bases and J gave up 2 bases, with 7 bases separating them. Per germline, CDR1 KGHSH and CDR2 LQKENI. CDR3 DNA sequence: TGTGCCAGCTCACCGGCCACAAACACTGAAGCTTTCTTT. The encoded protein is CASSPATNTEAFF.

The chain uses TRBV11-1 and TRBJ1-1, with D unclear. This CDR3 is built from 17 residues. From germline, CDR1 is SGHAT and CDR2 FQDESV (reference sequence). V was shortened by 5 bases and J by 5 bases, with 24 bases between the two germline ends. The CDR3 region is CASSPTGYGEARTEAFF. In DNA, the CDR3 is TGTGCCAGCAGCCCTACTGGCTACGGCGAGGCGCGGACTGAAGCTTTCTTT.

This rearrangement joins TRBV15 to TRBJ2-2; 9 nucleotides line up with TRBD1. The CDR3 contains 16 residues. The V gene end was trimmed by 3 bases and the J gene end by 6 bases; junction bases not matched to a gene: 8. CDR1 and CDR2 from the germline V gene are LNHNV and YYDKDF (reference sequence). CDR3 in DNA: TGTGCCACCAGCAGGACGACAGGGGGTTTAGCCGGGGAGCTGTTTTTT. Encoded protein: CATSRTTGGLAGELFF. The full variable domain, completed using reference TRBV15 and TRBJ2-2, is DAMVIQNPRYQVTQFGKPVTLSCSQTLNHNVMYWYQQKSSQAPKLLFHYYDKDFNNEADTPDNFQSRRPNTSFCFLDIRSPGLGDTAMYLCATSRTTGGLAGELFFGEGSRLTVL.

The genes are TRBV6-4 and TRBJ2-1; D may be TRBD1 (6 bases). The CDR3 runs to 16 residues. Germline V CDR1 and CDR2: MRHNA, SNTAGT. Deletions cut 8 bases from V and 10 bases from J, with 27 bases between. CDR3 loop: CASSVNTGSSKGEQFF. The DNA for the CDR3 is TGTGCCAGCTCGGTGAACACAGGGTCTTCGAAAGGGGAGCAGTTCTTC.

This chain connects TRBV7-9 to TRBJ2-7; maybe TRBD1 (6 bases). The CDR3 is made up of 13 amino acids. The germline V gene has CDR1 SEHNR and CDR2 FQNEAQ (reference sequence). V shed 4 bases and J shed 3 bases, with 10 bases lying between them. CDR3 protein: CASSSGHHYEQYF. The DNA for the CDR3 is TGTGCCAGCAGCTCGGGACATCACTACGAGCAGTACTTC.

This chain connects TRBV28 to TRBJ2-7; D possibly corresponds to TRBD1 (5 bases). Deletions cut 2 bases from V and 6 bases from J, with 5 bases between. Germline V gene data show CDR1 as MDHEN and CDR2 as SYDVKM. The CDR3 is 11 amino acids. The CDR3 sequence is CASSLRGEQYF. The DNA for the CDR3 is TGTGCCAGCAGTTTAAGGGGCGAGCAGTACTTC.

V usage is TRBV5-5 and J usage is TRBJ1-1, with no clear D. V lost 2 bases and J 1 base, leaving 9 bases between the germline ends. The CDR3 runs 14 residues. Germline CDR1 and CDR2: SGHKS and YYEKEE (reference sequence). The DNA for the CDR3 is TGTGCCAGCAGCTTCAACGGTGAGAACACTGAAGCTTTCTTT. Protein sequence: CASSFNGENTEAFF. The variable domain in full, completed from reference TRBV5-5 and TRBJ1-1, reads DAGVTQSPTHLIKTRGQQVTLRCSPISGHKSVSWYQQVLGQGPQFIFQYYEKEERGRGNFPDRFSARQFPNYSSELNVNALLLGDSALYLCASSFNGENTEAFFGQGTRLTVV.

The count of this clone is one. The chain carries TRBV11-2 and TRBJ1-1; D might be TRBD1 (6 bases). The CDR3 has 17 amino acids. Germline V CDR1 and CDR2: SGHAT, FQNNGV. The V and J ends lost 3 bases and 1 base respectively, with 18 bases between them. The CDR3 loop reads CASSLVGGGSKNTEAFF. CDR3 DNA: TGTGCCAGCAGCTTGGTCGGGGGGGGCTCCAAGAACACTGAAGCTTTCTTT.

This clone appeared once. Here the CDR3 reads CASSPGTSLGTGELFF. In DNA form, the CDR3 reads TGTGCCAGCAGCCCCGGGACTAGCCTGGGGACCGGGGAGCTGTTTTTT. This chain connects TRBV9 to TRBJ2-2; 9 nucleotides line up with TRBD2. Germline V CDR1 and CDR2: SGDLS, YYNGEE. Unmatched junction bases numbered 9, after V lost 4 bases and J lost 5 bases. This CDR3 is 16 amino acids long.

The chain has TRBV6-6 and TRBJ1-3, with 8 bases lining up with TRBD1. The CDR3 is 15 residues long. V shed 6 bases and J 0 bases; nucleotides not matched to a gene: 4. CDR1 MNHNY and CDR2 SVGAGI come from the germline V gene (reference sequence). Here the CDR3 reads CASSQGQGSGNTIYF. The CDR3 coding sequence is TGTGCCAGCAGCCAAGGACAGGGCTCTGGAAACACCATATATTTT.

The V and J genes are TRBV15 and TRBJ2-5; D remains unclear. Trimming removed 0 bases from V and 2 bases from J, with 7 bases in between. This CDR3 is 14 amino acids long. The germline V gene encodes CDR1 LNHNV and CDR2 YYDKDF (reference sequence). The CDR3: CATSRDQWQETQYF. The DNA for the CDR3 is TGTGCCACCAGCAGAGATCAGTGGCAAGAGACCCAGTACTTC.

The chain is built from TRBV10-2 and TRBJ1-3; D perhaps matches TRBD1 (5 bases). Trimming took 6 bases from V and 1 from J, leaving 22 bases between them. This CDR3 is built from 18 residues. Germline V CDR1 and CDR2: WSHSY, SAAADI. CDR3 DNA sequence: TGCGCCAGCAGCGGAGGAGAGCCCGCGGGGGATTCTGGAAACACCATATATTTT. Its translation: CASSGGEPAGDSGNTIYF.

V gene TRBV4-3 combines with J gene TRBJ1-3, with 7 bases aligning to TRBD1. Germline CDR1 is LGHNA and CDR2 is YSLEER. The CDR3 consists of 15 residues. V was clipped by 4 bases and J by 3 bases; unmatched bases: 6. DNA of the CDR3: TGCGCCAGCAGCCTGTCGACAGGGAATGGAAACACCATATATTTT. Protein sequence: CASSLSTGNGNTIYF.

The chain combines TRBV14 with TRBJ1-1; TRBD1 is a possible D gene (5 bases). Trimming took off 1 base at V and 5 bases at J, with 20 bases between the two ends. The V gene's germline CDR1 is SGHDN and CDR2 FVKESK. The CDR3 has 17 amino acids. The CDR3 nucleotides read TGTGCCAGCAGCCAAGCGGGGGTTGGTTATGTTTGGACTGAAGCTTTCTTT. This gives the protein CASSQAGVGYVWTEAFF.